Listed below are T cell receptor beta chains from one sample, sequenced in a study of shared clonotypes between healthy human individuals. The method was immunoSEQ multiplex PCR; TCRdb's version includes in-frame clones alone and lacks a portion of them. There are 520,000 or so clones in the sample; about four fifths occur only once, and approximately 13% lies in the top ten. Sequenced input: PBMCs. The receptor source for this set is a woman between 40 and 55 years old in good health. Some clones in this sample may be carry-over from other donors' samples. Both conserved end residues are part of each CDR3. D genes are given only for firm matches. Part of the rows lack a size; the others show once, few, many or a class for expanded clones.

NA	TRBV11-2	NA	TRBJ2-5	TGTGCCAGCAGCTTATGGCAGAAAGAGACCCAGTACTTC	CASSLWQKETQYF
NA	TRBV7-7	NA	TRBJ2-1	TGTGCCAGCAGCTTAGGACAACACAATGAGCAGTTCTTC	CASSLGQHNEQFF
TRBD2	TRBV7-9	NA	TRBJ2-3	TGTGCCAGCAGCTGGACTAGCGGGAGTTCGGATACGCAGTATTTT	CASSWTSGSSDTQYF
TRBD1	TRBV18	NA	TRBJ1-1	TGTGCCAGCTCACCCGACAGGGGGCGTGCGGTAGCTGAAGCTTTCTTT	CASSPDRGRAVAEAFF
NA	TRBV19	NA	TRBJ2-5	TGTGCCAGTAGTATAAACCAATTGGGGGAGACCCAGTACTTC	CASSINQLGETQYF
NA	TRBV28	NA	TRBJ2-1	TGTGCCAGCAGTTTTTGGGATTATGACAATGAGCAGTTCTTC	CASSFWDYDNEQFF
NA	TRBV9	NA	TRBJ2-1	TGTGCCAGCAGCGTAGCGGGGCGGGATGAGCAGTTCTTC	CASSVAGRDEQFF
NA	TRBV7-3	NA	TRBJ1-2	TGTGCCAGCAGCCCAGCGGGGGTTAATGGCTACACCTTC	CASSPAGVNGYTF
TRBD2	TRBV30	NA	TRBJ2-2	TGTGCCGTCGGGGGGATAGCGGGAGTTGTCGGGGAGCTGTTTTTT	CAVGGIAGVVGELFF
TRBD2	TRBV7-7	NA	TRBJ2-2	TGTGCTAGCAGCTTAGGGGGACTAGCGAGCACCGGGGAGCTGTTTTTT	CASSLGGLASTGELFF
TRBD2	TRBV5-6	once	TRBJ2-1	TGTGCCAGCAGCTCCCTCACTAGCGGATACACCTACAATGAGCAGTTCTTC	CASSSLTSGYTYNEQFF
TRBD2	TRBV7-2	NA	TRBJ2-7	TGTGCCAGCAGCTTAGGAGGAGCGGGAGGTGAGCAGTACTTC	CASSLGGAGGEQYF
NA	TRBV5-1	NA	TRBJ2-5	TGCGCCAGCAGCTTGGGGTCAGGGTATGAGACCCAGTACTTC	CASSLGSGYETQYF
TRBD2	TRBV5-5	NA	TRBJ2-2	TGTGCCAGCAGCCATTCTAGCGGGAGGGTGGCCGGGGAGCTGTTTTTT	CASSHSSGRVAGELFF
NA	TRBV6-5	NA	TRBJ2-3	TGTGCCAGCACTCAGCGGAGGGATTCAGATACGCAGTATTTT	CASTQRRDSDTQYF
NA	TRBV4-1	NA	TRBJ2-1	TGCGCCAGCAGCCAAGATCGTGGCCGTCCCAACAATGAGCAGTTCTTC	CASSQDRGRPNNEQFF
NA	TRBV5-1	many	TRBJ1-1	TGCGCCAGCACCCTGGGGGGGTTGGTGAACACTGAAGCTTTCTTT	CASTLGGLVNTEAFF
TRBD2	TRBV5-1	NA	TRBJ2-3	TGCGCCAGCAGCCCTAGCGGGGAAACGGGAGATACGCAGTATTTT	CASSPSGETGDTQYF
NA	TRBV5-4	NA	TRBJ2-2	TGTGCCAGCAGCTTGGGCTATTTGAACACCGGGGAGCTGTTTTTT	CASSLGYLNTGELFF
TRBD2	TRBV28	NA	TRBJ2-3	TGTGCCAGCAGTTCCGGGGGACTAGCGGGGGTCCTCACAGATACGCAGTATTTT	CASSSGGLAGVLTDTQYF
NA	TRBV6-1	NA	TRBJ1-5	TGTGCCAGCAGTGCTGCCACGACTCCGAATCAGCCCCAGCATTTT	CASSAATTPNQPQHF
NA	TRBV2	NA	TRBJ2-3	TGTGCCAGCAGTGTCTCATTAGGAGATACGCAGTATTTT	CASSVSLGDTQYF
TRBD2	TRBV28	NA	TRBJ2-3	TGTGCCAGCAGTCCCGCACTAGCGGGAGAATCAGATACGCAGTATTTT	CASSPALAGESDTQYF
TRBD1	TRBV9	NA	TRBJ2-3	TGTGCCAGCAGCCCAGGGACAGAAGTGAGAGATACGCAGTATTTT	CASSPGTEVRDTQYF
TRBD2	TRBV9	NA	TRBJ2-1	TGTGCCAGCAGCGTAGCTATCGGCGGGAGGAACAATGAGCAGTTCTTC	CASSVAIGGRNNEQFF
NA	TRBV10-3	NA	TRBJ2-7	TGTGCCATCAGTGGGTTGACCTTTGAGCAGTACTTC	CAISGLTFEQYF
NA	TRBV5-4	NA	TRBJ2-5	TGTGCCAGCAGCTGGAAGGACAAGGGGCGCATCGAGACCCAGTACTTC	CASSWKDKGRIETQYF
NA	TRBV7-2	NA	TRBJ1-5	TGTGCCAGCAGCTTAGCATTTAGCAATCAGCCCCAGCATTTT	CASSLAFSNQPQHF
NA	TRBV18	NA	TRBJ2-5	TGTGCCAGCTCAATACGGACGGATGGAGAGACCCAGTACTTC	CASSIRTDGETQYF
TRBD1	TRBV10-1	once	TRBJ2-7	TGCGCCAGCAGTGAGCCCGGGACAGGGCCTTACGAGCAGTACTTC	CASSEPGTGPYEQYF
NA	TRBV15	NA	TRBJ1-1	TGTGCCACCAGCAGAGGGGGGTCCGTGGGCCACACTGAAGCTTTCTTT	CATSRGGSVGHTEAFF
TRBD2	TRBV5-4	NA	TRBJ2-1	TGTGCCAGCAGCCCCGGTTTAGCGGGAGCAGGGGGCTCCTACAATGAGCAGTTCTTC	CASSPGLAGAGGSYNEQFF
NA	TRBV5-4	NA	TRBJ1-2	TGTGCCAGCAGCACTAACATGGGTCTTCTTAACTATGGCTACACCTTC	CASSTNMGLLNYGYTF
NA	TRBV5-1	few	TRBJ1-1	TGCGCCAGCAGCCCCGACACCCTGAACACTGAAGCTTTCTTT	CASSPDTLNTEAFF
TRBD2	TRBV7-8	NA	TRBJ2-7	TGTGCCAGCAGCCCTAGCTCGGGACTAGCGAGAAAATACGAGCAGTACTTC	CASSPSSGLARKYEQYF
NA	TRBV28	NA	TRBJ1-5	TGTGCCAGCAGTTGGGACACCCCCGGCACGCAGCCCCAGCATTTT	CASSWDTPGTQPQHF
NA	TRBV7-2	NA	TRBJ2-5	TGTGCCAGCAGCTTAGGAAAGATCGAGACCCAGTACTTC	CASSLGKIETQYF
TRBD1	TRBV5-1	NA	TRBJ1-1	TGCGCCAGCAGCTTTACCGGGACAGGGGGAGCTGAAGCTTTCTTT	CASSFTGTGGAEAFF
TRBD2	TRBV5-4	NA	TRBJ2-1	TGTGCCAGCAGCTTGCCCAGAAGCGGGAGCTCCTACAATGAGCAGTTCTTC	CASSLPRSGSSYNEQFF
NA	TRBV11-3	NA	TRBJ2-2	TGTGCCAGCAGCTTAGATAAAGACCGGGAGCTGTTTTTT	CASSLDKDRELFF